The present entry profiles one T cell receptor (beta chain) with its context. This clonotype was counted ten times or more. It lacks a known antigen. No base-level quality is on record; no much larger clone is a single base apart. This specimen comes from a study of T cells in Graves' hyperthyroidism and ophthalmopathy (dated by TCRdb to between 2018 and 2021). About the study as a whole: Peripheral blood samples were taken at the time of initial diagnosis, prior to any treatment. Once sampling was done, hyperthyroidism patients were given methimazole at a starting dose of 30 mg daily, whereas ophthalmopathy patients were given high-dose intravenous methylprednisolone. The roughly 100 discovery patients were randomly divided into training and test sets at a 7:3 ratio. In about 6 Graves' hyperthyroidism patients, the study also compared T-cell repertoires from thyroid tissue with T-cell repertoires from blood. Whether ophthalmopathy could be predicted prospectively was tested in an independent validation cohort made up of about 20 hyperthyroidism patients plus 17 patients who later progressed to ophthalmopathy. The paper reports TCR Vbeta CDR3 sequencing of roughly 140 peripheral blood samples: 43 ophthalmopathy, some 80 hyperthyroidism and around 17 progressor patients. To identify distinguishing TCR V-J signatures, a discovery cohort of 90 to 100 patients was used, comprising some 45 with Graves' ophthalmopathy and 57 with stable Graves' hyperthyroidism. The study at large found these results: In validation, the model predicted progression to ophthalmopathy with over 65% sensitivity and 72% to 85% specificity, a median of roughly seven months before onset. Blood samples also contained most of the expanded thyroid clonotypes (frequency above 0.001), which suggests that blood repertoires may reflect thyroid immune responses. No statistical method was used to set the sample size in advance, and investigators knew the group allocation. Ophthalmopathy was separated from stable hyperthyroidism by a 13 V-J signature model, with 85% to 90% sensitivity and roughly 84% specificity obtained in cross-validation and 80%/75% obtained in testing.

The TCR beta CDR3 regions were amplified from RNA transcripts. The first round of RT-PCR for the TCR CDR3 was performed with the HTBI primer set and the Qiagen OneStep RT-PCR kit. The libraries were constructed in a second round of multiplex PCR and then size-selected and purified. Libraries were sequenced paired-end with 100 bp reads on an Illumina HiSeq2000. Per the authors' processing: SOAPnuke was used to process the raw data, with reads discarded if the reads contained adapters or uncalled bases, had a mean Phred below 15, or lacked an exact constant-primer or identifier match. COPE v1.2.5 was used to merge high-quality paired reads, and clonotypes were defined as unique nucleotide sequences. MiTCR v1.1 was used to align the clonotypes against IMGT TRBV, TRBD and TRBJ reference segments. Only V-J combinations with frequency above 0.0001, covering 99.2% of repertoires, were analysed. The TCS score was defined as the ratio of F50 (clonal expansion) to E x V (chaos), calculated using BLOSUM62-based TCRdist between CDR3 peptides within each V-J. Welch's t-statistics and random forest reduced 450 to 600 V-J features to 10 to 15, which were used in a naive Bayes classifier (R e1071). The public reads were quality trimmed at Q25 with fastp and then assembled into clones with MiXCR by TCRdb, keeping productive beta chains. Rows with a matching CDR3 protein are joined into one entry that keeps the most common DNA and genes. These V and J calls originate from TCRdb's pipeline instead of the authors' own analysis. This sample is represented by hundreds of thousands of distinct CDR3 sequences; about 17% of them were singletons. The ten largest clones capture 25% to 30% of the sample.

From cysteine to phenylalanine, the CDR3 is 12 amino acids long. The kept DNA is CDR3 alone, 36 bases in frame from the first base. V loses 3 bases, J loses 4 bases, and the germline ends lie 6 bases apart. From a lookup of the germline V gene, CDR1 and CDR2 are SNHLY and FYNNEI. Ophthalmopathy patients had moderately to severely active disease, with a Clinical Activity Score of 3 or more, a NOSPECS grade of 4 or more, and a disease duration of less than 3 months. Patients with uncontrolled infections, other autoimmune diseases, pregnancy or lactation were excluded. Diagnoses relied on clinical symptoms, serum thyroxine and TRAb, thyroid ultrasound and orbital computed tomography. PBMCs were separated from around 9.1 ml of fresh peripheral blood using Ficoll-Paque density gradient centrifugation. Trizol reagent was used to extract total RNA, and RNA quality was then checked on an Agilent 2100 Bioanalyzer.

Material for sequencing was blood. The clonotype was recovered from a woman younger than 30 with Graves' ophthalmopathy. The receptor chain draws on TRBV2 and TRBJ1-2; no D segment can be confidently identified. Read as DNA, the sequence is TGTGCCAGCAGTGAGGAGATCTATGGCTACACCTTC. Translated, it reads CASSEEIYGYTF.